Following are 32 T cell receptor beta chains from one sample sequenced in a study of shared T cell receptors in the human thymus listed by TCRdb under 2021. The library was obtained by the immunoSEQ multiplex PCR assay. The clones in this table, taken by TCRdb from immuneACCESS, are in-frame only. Not every clone is retained; where verified, under half of the shortfall comes from an unresolved V gene, and the cause of the rest is unknown. This sample gives hundreds of thousands of clones in total; about 90% of them show up just once. The ten largest clonotypes hold more than 0.009% of the sample. These same records also appear under a second study, on human thymus T cells.

Sequenced: thymocytes. These receptors all stem from a boy under two years old with a congenital heart defect. Donor details come from another sample of the same person, matched by shared clones.

The chain couples TRBV2 to TRBJ2-2; 13 bases match TRBD2. The CDR3 is made up of 14 amino acids. J lost 6 bases, V lost 9 bases, and 4 bases had no gene match. Germline values: CDR1 SNHLY, CDR2 FYNNEI. The CDR3 spells CARGTSGASGELFF. CDR3 coding DNA: TGTGCCAGAGGGACTAGCGGGGCTTCCGGGGAGCTGTTTTTT.

CDR3 sequence reads: CSVRGDPGANTFIGYTF. In nucleotides, the CDR3 is TGCAGCGTTAGAGGGGATCCAGGGGCCAATACCTTCATTGGCTACACCTTC. The chain is built from TRBV29-1 and TRBJ1-2; possible D gene TRBD1, 6 bases. Trimming cost V 5 bases and J 7 bases, with 29 bases left between them. The CDR3 contains 17 residues. Germline-derived CDR1 and CDR2 are SQVTM and ANQGSEA.

This rearrangement joins TRBV28 to TRBJ2-7; TRBD2 might be the D (6 bases). CDR1 is MDHEN, CDR2 SYDVKM, per germline. Trimming pared 10 bases from V and 0 bases from J, leaving 13 bases between. The CDR3 sequence is 13 residues long. CDR3: CANTGESSYEQYF. CDR3 DNA sequence: TGTGCCAACACGGGAGAAAGCTCCTACGAGCAGTACTTC.

In DNA, the CDR3 is TGCGCCAGCACTGCTGATTGGCGGGACTCCTACAATGAGCAGTTCTTC. Its protein product is CASTADWRDSYNEQFF. V usage is TRBV4-3 and J usage is TRBJ2-1; the D gene is possibly TRBD2 (6 bases). Germline lookup yields CDR1 LGHNA and CDR2 YSLEER. V gave up 7 bases and J gave up 0 bases, with 16 bases separating them. CDR3 size: 16 residues.

The chain carries TRBV2 and TRBJ1-2; TRBD1 aligns across 7 bases. Per the germline V gene, CDR1 is SNHLY and CDR2 is FYNNEI. The CDR3 runs 15 residues. With V trimmed by 6 bases and J by 0 bases, 7 bases remained unmatched. As DNA, the CDR3 is TGTGCCAGCAGCACACGGACAGGAACTAACTATGGCTACACCTTC. It yields the protein CASSTRTGTNYGYTF.

The chain combines TRBV7-2 with TRBJ1-2; no clear D. CDR1 SGHTA and CDR2 FQGNSA come from the germline V gene. The CDR3 consists of 18 residues. V gave up 5 bases and J gave up 2 bases, with 24 bases separating them. CDR3 in amino acids: CASSPQNTRQSPNYGYTF. The CDR3 nucleotides read TGTGCCAGCAGCCCTCAAAATACCCGACAAAGCCCAAACTATGGCTACACCTTC.

The chain employs TRBV4-1 and TRBJ1-2; D not certain. From germline, CDR1 is MGHRA and CDR2 YSYEKL. The CDR3 is 15 residues long. Between the trimmed V and J ends, which lost 0 bases and 4 bases, there was a span of 12 bases. For the CDR3, the DNA is TGCGCCAGCAGCCAAGACGCTCATCACGGCTATGGCTACACCTTC. Protein product: CASSQDAHHGYGYTF.

The chain couples TRBV7-2 to TRBJ2-3, with 10 bases lining up with TRBD1. Germline loops: CDR1 SGHTA, CDR2 FQGNSA. With V trimmed by 5 bases and J by 6 bases, 8 bases remained unmatched. This CDR3 comprises 15 residues. The CDR3 coding sequence is TGTGCCAGCAGCGAACCGGGACAGGGGTTTGATACGCAGTATTTT. Translation gives CASSEPGQGFDTQYF.

V gene TRBV30 combines with J gene TRBJ2-7, with 8 bases aligning to TRBD2. Trimming at V came to 4 bases and at J to 0 bases, leaving 5 bases not matched to a gene. Germline V CDR1 and CDR2: GTSNPN, SVGIG (reference sequence). This CDR3 is built from 14 residues. CDR3 in DNA: TGTGCCTGGAAGGAGCGGGAGATCTCCTACGAGCAGTACTTC. Translated: CAWKEREISYEQYF.

CDR3 sequence: CASSWRAGNTIYF. The CDR3 DNA sequence: TGTGCCAGCAGTTGGAGGGCTGGAAACACCATATATTTT. This chain links TRBV6-5 with TRBJ1-3; D gene unclear. The germline V gene has CDR1 MNHEY and CDR2 SVGAGI. The CDR3 extends over 13 amino acids. Trimming pared 4 bases from V and 2 bases from J, leaving 6 bases between.

This chain links TRBV19 with TRBJ1-2; unclear D gene. CDR1 is LNHDA, CDR2 SQIVND, per germline (reference sequence). Deletions cut 9 bases from V and 5 bases from J, with 16 bases between. This CDR3 comprises 13 residues. The CDR3, as DNA: TGTGCCAGCAGCCTGGGGAGTCTTTATGGCTACACCTTC. Encoded protein: CASSLGSLYGYTF. Drawing the rest from reference TRBV19 and TRBJ1-2, the complete variable domain is DGGITQSPKYLFRKEGQNVTLSCEQNLNHDAMYWYRQDPGQGLRLIYYSQIVNDFQKGDIAEGYSVSREKKESFPLTVTSAQKNPTAFYLCASSLGSLYGYTFGSGTRLTVV.

The chain links TRBV4-3 to TRBJ2-2; 7 bases are a match to TRBD1. The CDR3 totals 16 residues. Germline CDR1 LGHNA, CDR2 YSLEER. The ends lost 2 bases at V and 5 bases at J; junction bases unmatched: 8. CDR3 nucleotide sequence: TGCGCCAGCAGCCAATCCGACAGGGTTCAAACCGGGGAGCTGTTTTTT. Protein product: CASSQSDRVQTGELFF.

V and J are TRBV2 and TRBJ1-5; D gene unclear. Germline V gene lookup returns CDR1 SNHLY and CDR2 FYNNEI. The germline V and J ends were trimmed by 8 bases and 0 bases, with 14 bases remaining between them. This CDR3 spans 15 amino acids. The DNA of the CDR3 is TGTGCCAGCGGTCCCTCCGCGAATAGCAATCAGCCCCAGCATTTT. Translated: CASGPSANSNQPQHF.

Concerning this clone itself: The same CDR3 can be traced to other DNA sequences in this sample. The V gene is TRBV28, the J gene TRBJ1-1; D gene ambiguous. The V and J ends lost 6 bases and 2 bases respectively, with 10 bases between them. Germline CDR1 MDHEN, CDR2 SYDVKM. CDR3 length: 13 residues. CDR3 region: CASSPPGNTEAFF. CDR3 nucleotide sequence: TGTGCCAGCAGCCCTCCCGGTAACACTGAAGCTTTCTTT. Using reference TRBV28 and TRBJ1-1 for the parts outside the CDR3, the full variable domain is DVKVTQSSRYLVKRTGEKVFLECVQDMDHENMFWYRQDPGLGLRLIYFSYDVKMKEKGDIPEGYSVSREKKERFSLILESASTNQTSMYLCASSPPGNTEAFFGQGTRLTVV.

This clone has just a few counts. The J gene is TRBJ2-1, the V gene TRBV10-3; 16 bases match TRBD2. Germline trimming cut 8 bases from V and 2 bases from J; bases unmatched to any gene: 0. There are 15 residues in the CDR3. The germline gives CDR1 ENHRY, CDR2 SYGVKD. The CDR3 DNA sequence: TGTGCCATCGGGACTAGCGGGAGGGCCTACAATGAGCAGTTCTTC. This encodes CAIGTSGRAYNEQFF.

The chain links TRBV7-8 to TRBJ2-6; 12 bases are shared with TRBD2. The CDR3 sequence is 16 residues long. With 7 bases clipped from V and 2 bases from J, the junction kept 3 bases outside the gene matches. Germline V gene lookup returns CDR1 SGHVS and CDR2 FQNEAQ. The CDR3 DNA reads TGTGCCAGCAACCGACTAGCGGGAGCTGGGGCCAACGTCCTGACTTTC. Translation: CASNRLAGAGANVLTF.

The chain employs TRBV10-2 and TRBJ1-5; D gene ambiguous. V lost 0 bases and J 6 bases, leaving 15 bases between the germline ends. Germline loops: CDR1 WSHSY, CDR2 SAAADI. This CDR3 has 16 amino acids. The CDR3 sequence: CASSESRPPDIQPQHF. The CDR3 nucleotides are TGCGCCAGCAGTGAGTCTCGTCCCCCAGACATTCAGCCCCAGCATTTT.

This chain uses TRBV14 with TRBJ1-1, with D possibly being TRBD1 (5 bases). The length of the CDR3 is 15 residues. The ends were cut back, 1 base at V and 1 base at J, with 10 bases in the middle. Germline V CDR1 and CDR2: SGHDN, FVKESK. The CDR3 spells CASSQVRTPNTEAFF. The CDR3 coding sequence is TGTGCCAGCAGCCAAGTTAGGACACCGAACACTGAAGCTTTCTTT. Full variable domain (remainder filled in from reference TRBV14 and TRBJ1-1): EAGVTQFPSHSVIEKGQTVTLRCDPISGHDNLYWYRRVMGKEIKFLLHFVKESKQDESGMPNNRFLAERTGGTYSTLKVQPAELEDSGVYFCASSQVRTPNTEAFFGQGTRLTVV.

The V gene is TRBV7-9, the J gene TRBJ2-1, with D perhaps TRBD1 (6 bases). Trimming removed 5 bases from V and 0 bases from J, with 11 bases in between. The CDR3 totals 15 residues. The V gene's germline CDR1 is SEHNR and CDR2 FQNEAQ (reference sequence). The CDR3 loop reads CASSRTVISYNEQFF. DNA for the CDR3: TGTGCCAGCAGCAGGACAGTAATCTCCTACAATGAGCAGTTCTTC.

The genes are TRBV25-1 and TRBJ1-1, with unresolved D. V was shortened by 6 bases and J by 2 bases, with 10 bases between the two germline ends. In germline, CDR1 is MGHDK, CDR2 SYGVNS. CDR3 size: 13 residues. CDR3 sequence: CASSSEGNTEAFF. The CDR3 nucleotides are TGTGCCAGCAGCTCGGAGGGCAACACTGAAGCTTTCTTT. The whole variable domain, remainder taken from reference TRBV25-1 and TRBJ1-1, is EADIYQTPRYLVIGTGKKITLECSQTMGHDKMYWYQQDPGMELHLIHYSYGVNSTEKGDLSSESTVSRIRTEHFPLTLESARPSHTSQYLCASSSEGNTEAFFGQGTRLTVV.

The V and J genes are TRBV21-1 and TRBJ2-1; the table's D gene call, TRBD2, was not cross checked with the DNA. TRBV21-1 is a pseudogene segment. The length of the CDR3 is 10 residues. The CDR3 reads CASSKSEQFF. CDR3 nucleotide sequence: TGTGCCAGCAGCAAGTCGGAGCAGTTCTTC.

This clone was counted only a few times. This rearrangement joins TRBV20-1 to TRBJ1-1; no clear D. The CDR3 is 10 residues long. Between the trimmed V and J ends, which lost 6 bases and 11 bases, there was a span of 13 bases. Germline-derived CDR1 and CDR2 are DFQATT and SNEGSKA (reference sequence). The chain's CDR3 is CSAPPYWAFF. CDR3 nucleotide sequence: TGCAGTGCCCCGCCCTACTGGGCTTTCTTT.

The V and J genes are TRBV5-6 and TRBJ2-1; TRBD2 matches at 13 bases. CDR3 length equals 15 residues. Germline V gene data show CDR1 as SGHDT and CDR2 as YYEEEE. J was trimmed by 7 bases and V by 4 bases; bases with no gene match: 5. This CDR3 reads CASSDRTSGRNEQFF. CDR3 DNA sequence: TGTGCCAGCAGCGACAGGACTAGCGGGAGAAATGAGCAGTTCTTC.

The chain uses TRBV4-3 and TRBJ1-2; D is undetermined. Germline lookup yields CDR1 LGHNA and CDR2 YSLEER. The CDR3 is 15 amino acids. The V end was cut by 4 bases, the J end by 1 base, with 13 bases between. The CDR3 nucleotides are TGCGCCAGCAGCCCTTCAGGAGGTTTTAACTATGGCTACACCTTC. Translated: CASSPSGGFNYGYTF.

The chain is built from TRBV4-3 and TRBJ2-1; perhaps TRBD1 as D (5 bases). Germline loops: CDR1 LGHNA, CDR2 YSLEER. The length of the CDR3 is 15 residues. The V and J ends lost 1 base and 8 bases respectively, with 15 bases between them. The CDR3 DNA is TGCGCCAGCAGCCAAGTTGGCAGGGTAGGTGATGAGCAGTTCTTC. Translated: CASSQVGRVGDEQFF.

The chain uses TRBV11-2 and TRBJ1-1, with no clear D. CDR1 and CDR2 (germline): SGHAT, FQNNGV. Trimming shortened V by 0 bases and J by 9 bases, and 14 bases separated the two germline ends. There are 14 residues in the CDR3. In DNA, the CDR3 is TGTGCCAGCAGCTTAGATCCTCGGGAGCCGAAAGCTTTCTTT. Translated: CASSLDPREPKAFF.

The CDR3 sequence is CASSLSPGADTEAFF. CDR3 in DNA: TGTGCCAGCAGCTTATCCCCAGGGGCGGACACTGAAGCTTTCTTT. The chain joins TRBV5-6 to TRBJ1-1, with D perhaps matching TRBD1 (6 bases). Germline values: CDR1 SGHDT, CDR2 YYEEEE. The CDR3 is 15 amino acids. V was trimmed by 2 bases and J by 3 bases, leaving 14 bases between them.

The chain links TRBV6-1 to TRBJ2-5; TRBD1 agrees at 11 bases. The V segment lost 6 bases and the J segment 4 bases; nucleotides outside the gene matches: 7. Germline CDR1 reads MNHNS; CDR2 reads SASEGT. The CDR3 totals 15 residues. The CDR3 is CASRVRDRGRETQYF. The CDR3 DNA sequence: TGTGCCAGCAGGGTTCGGGACAGGGGGAGAGAGACCCAGTACTTC.

Points on this clone: One end of the junction is discordant with germline, which a read error may explain. Other DNA sequences within the sample encode an identical CDR3. The chain couples TRBV30 to TRBJ1-6; a possible D gene is TRBD1 (6 bases). Germline V gene lookup returns CDR1 GTSNPN and CDR2 SVGIG (reference sequence). The CDR3 is made up of 17 amino acids. Here the CDR3 reads CAWRGRNRESYNSPLHF. CDR3 nucleotides: TGTGCCTGGAGAGGGAGAAACAGGGAGAGCTATAATTCCCCCCTCCACTTT. The whole variable domain, filled in from reference TRBV30 and TRBJ1-6, reads SQTIHQWPATLVQPVGSPLSLECTVEGTSNPNLYWYRQAAGRGLQLLFYSVGIGQISSEVPQNLSASRPQDRQFILSSKKLLLSDSGFYLCAWRGRNRESYNSPLHFGNGTRLTVT.

V gene TRBV30 combines with J gene TRBJ2-3; 7 bases agree with TRBD2. The J segment lost 4 bases and the V segment lost 2 bases, leaving 12 bases of the junction unmatched. CDR3 length equals 16 residues. Germline loops: CDR1 GTSNPN, CDR2 SVGIG (reference sequence). CDR3 protein: CAWSPCCGLVPDTQYF. CDR3 bases: TGTGCCTGGAGTCCCTGTTGTGGACTAGTTCCAGATACGCAGTATTTT.

V and J are TRBV18 and TRBJ2-1, with 8 nucleotides matching TRBD1. V shed 3 bases, J shed 0 bases, and the junction held 7 bases outside the gene matches. CDR1 KGHSH and CDR2 LQKENI come from the germline V gene. This CDR3 region has 17 residues. For the CDR3, the DNA is TGTGCCAGCTCACCGTGGGACAGGATGAGCTCCTACAATGAGCAGTTCTTC. It yields the protein CASSPWDRMSSYNEQFF.

The chain is built from TRBV29-1 and TRBJ2-3, with TRBD1 matching over 7 bases. V dropped 5 bases and J dropped 3; count of bases not matched to a gene: 8. CDR1 and CDR2 from the germline V gene are SQVTM and ANQGSEA. The CDR3 length is 14 residues. This chain's CDR3 is CSVNDRVGTDTQYF. Written as DNA, the CDR3 is TGCAGCGTTAACGACAGGGTGGGGACAGATACGCAGTATTTT.